These 14 T cell receptor beta chains share one sample of origin, sequenced in a study of T cell clones after liver transplantation. Assay: immunoSEQ multiplex PCR; the TCRdb copy retains only in-frame clones and omits some. Of about 70,000 clones in the sample, about 80% are singletons; the top ten hold approximately 0.77%. Material: CD4+ T cells from blood, obtained 12 months after liver transplant. The receptors were sampled from a human patient who received a liver transplant. Some T cells may be the graft donor's.

This chain uses TRBV5-6 with TRBJ1-2; D is ambiguous. CDR1 SGHDT and CDR2 YYEEEE come from the germline V gene. The CDR3 contains 12 residues. V was shortened by 4 bases and J by 2 bases, with 6 bases between the two germline ends. As DNA, the CDR3 is TGTGCCAGCAGCCGGGTAAACTATGGCTACACCTTC. As protein: CASSRVNYGYTF.

This chain connects TRBV5-8 to TRBJ1-2; TRBD1 agrees at 7 bases. Germline V gives CDR1 SGHTS, CDR2 YDEGEE. With V trimmed by 6 bases and J by 8 bases, 13 bases remained unmatched. CDR3 length equals 14 residues. The CDR3 is CASILPGTAVGYTF. The CDR3 DNA sequence: TGTGCCAGCATCCTACCCGGGACAGCGGTAGGCTACACCTTC.

The chain uses TRBV10-1 and TRBJ2-7, with D unclear. Germline CDR1 and CDR2: WNHNN and SYGVQD (reference sequence). CDR3 length equals 14 residues. V was pared by 0 bases and J by 0 bases, with 6 bases between. CDR3 residues: CASSESFNSYEQYF. The CDR3 nucleotides read TGCGCCAGCAGTGAGTCTTTCAACTCCTACGAGCAGTACTTC.

This clone was seen a few times. V and J are TRBV2 and TRBJ1-1; no definite D call. Trimming shortened V by 7 bases and J by 1 base, and 10 bases separated the two germline ends. Germline V lookup: CDR1 SNHLY, CDR2 FYNNEI. The CDR3 extends over 13 amino acids. CDR3 in DNA: TGTGCCAGCACCCTACAAACGAACACTGAAGCTTTCTTT. It codes for CASTLQTNTEAFF. The variable domain in full, completed from reference TRBV2 and TRBJ1-1, reads EPEVTQTPSHQVTQMGQEVILRCVPISNHLYFYWYRQILGQKVEFLVSFYNNEISEKSEIFDDQFSVERPDGSNFTLKIRSTKLEDSAMYFCASTLQTNTEAFFGQGTRLTVV.

This chain connects TRBV7-9 to TRBJ2-1; maybe TRBD1 (6 bases). Trimming took off 7 bases at V and 7 bases at J, with 17 bases between the two ends. There are 14 residues in the CDR3. Germline V gene sequence: CDR1 SEHNR, CDR2 FQNEAQ (reference sequence). The CDR3 bases are TGTGCCAGCAACGCCGTCAACAGGGCAAATGAGCAGTTCTTC. This sequence encodes CASNAVNRANEQFF.

The chain has TRBV30 and TRBJ1-2; D is ambiguous. Germline lookup yields CDR1 GTSNPN and CDR2 SVGIG (reference sequence). Trimming shortened V by 0 bases and J by 1 base, and 9 bases separated the two germline ends. The CDR3 length is 14 residues. This CDR3 is CAWSVLGVNYGYTF. The DNA of the CDR3 is TGTGCCTGGAGTGTGCTGGGAGTTAACTATGGCTACACCTTC.

J is TRBJ2-7 and V is TRBV5-5, with TRBD2 matching 8 bases. V lost 4 bases and J lost 2; bases outside the gene matches: 8. CDR3 length: 15 amino acids. From germline, CDR1 is SGHKS and CDR2 YYEKEE (reference sequence). This chain's CDR3 is CASSPRSGTTYEQYF. The CDR3 DNA reads as TGTGCCAGCAGCCCACGTAGCGGGACGACCTACGAGCAGTACTTC.

The gene calls are TRBV27 and TRBJ2-1, with 10 bases aligning to TRBD2. CDR1 and CDR2 from the germline V gene are MNHEY and SMNVEV (reference sequence). The CDR3 extends over 18 amino acids. The J segment lost 0 bases and the V segment lost 3 bases, leaving 8 bases of the junction unmatched. The CDR3 nucleotides read TGTGCCAGCAGTTTCAGACTAGCGGGCCAGAGCTCCTACAATGAGCAGTTCTTC. Its translation is CASSFRLAGQSSYNEQFF.

V is TRBV18 and J is TRBJ2-3, with 7 bases aligning to TRBD1. The trim removed 6 bases at V and 1 base at J, leaving 7 bases unmatched. Germline CDR1 reads KGHSH; CDR2 reads LQKENI. The CDR3 runs to 15 residues. The CDR3 sequence: CASSPGGVGTDTQYF. For the CDR3, the DNA is TGTGCCAGCTCCCCAGGGGGAGTGGGCACAGATACGCAGTATTTT.

This clone was counted only a few times. The gene calls are TRBV4-1 and TRBJ1-2; 8 bases are shared with TRBD1. Looked up from germline, CDR1 is MGHRA and CDR2 is YSYEKL. The CDR3 consists of 15 residues. Unmatched junction bases numbered 6, after V lost 3 bases and J lost 3 bases. The CDR3 loop reads CASSQGQDPYYGYTF. CDR3 nucleotide sequence: TGCGCCAGCAGCCAGGGACAGGACCCCTACTATGGCTACACCTTC.

This sequence joins TRBV5-1 and TRBJ2-3; 8 nucleotides match TRBD1. CDR1 SGHRS and CDR2 YFSETQ come from the germline V gene. This CDR3 region has 16 residues. V shed 0 bases, J shed 3 bases, and the junction held 6 bases outside the gene matches. CDR3 DNA sequence: TGCGCCAGCAGCTTGGACGACAGGGGAGGAACAGATACGCAGTATTTT. Translating gives CASSLDDRGGTDTQYF.

The chain carries TRBV28 and TRBJ2-7, with 11 nucleotides matching TRBD2. Germline-derived CDR1 and CDR2 are MDHEN and SYDVKM. With 7 bases clipped from V and 3 bases from J, the junction kept 5 bases outside the gene matches. This CDR3 is built from 14 residues. CDR3 DNA sequence: TGTGCCAGCACCATAGCGGGAGGGATCTACGAGCAGTACTTC. Translating it yields CASTIAGGIYEQYF.

This chain links TRBV7-6 with TRBJ2-1; D is unresolved. The V end was cut by 2 bases, the J end by 5 bases, with 13 bases between. CDR1 is SGHVS, CDR2 FNYEAQ, per germline. The CDR3 runs to 15 residues. CDR3 coding DNA: TGTGCCAGCAGCTTAATTTGGAGTCGGAACAATGAGCAGTTCTTC. It codes for CASSLIWSRNNEQFF.

Here the CDR3 reads CASSANWDGNTEAFF. The DNA of the CDR3 is TGTGCCAGCAGTGCTAATTGGGACGGAAACACTGAAGCTTTCTTT. The chain couples TRBV6-5 to TRBJ1-1; possibly TRBD1 for D (5 bases). The germline V and J ends were trimmed by 5 bases and 2 bases, with 15 bases remaining between them. CDR1 and CDR2 from the germline V gene are MNHEY and SVGAGI. The CDR3 has 15 residues.